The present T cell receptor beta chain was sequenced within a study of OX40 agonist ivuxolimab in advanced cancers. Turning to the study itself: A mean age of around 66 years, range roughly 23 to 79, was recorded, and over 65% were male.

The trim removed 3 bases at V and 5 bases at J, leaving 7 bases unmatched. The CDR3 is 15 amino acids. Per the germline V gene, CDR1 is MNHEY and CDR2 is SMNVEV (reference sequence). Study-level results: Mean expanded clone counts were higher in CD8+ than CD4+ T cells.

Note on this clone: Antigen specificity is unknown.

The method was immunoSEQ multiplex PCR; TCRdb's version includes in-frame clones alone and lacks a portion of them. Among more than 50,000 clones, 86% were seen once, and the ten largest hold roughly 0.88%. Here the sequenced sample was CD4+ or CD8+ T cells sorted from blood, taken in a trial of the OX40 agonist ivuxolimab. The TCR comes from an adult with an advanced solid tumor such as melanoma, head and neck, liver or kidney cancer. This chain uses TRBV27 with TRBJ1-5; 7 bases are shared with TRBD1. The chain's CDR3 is CASSLLQGDHQPQHF. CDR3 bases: TGTGCCAGCAGTTTGTTGCAGGGGGACCATCAGCCCCAGCATTTT.